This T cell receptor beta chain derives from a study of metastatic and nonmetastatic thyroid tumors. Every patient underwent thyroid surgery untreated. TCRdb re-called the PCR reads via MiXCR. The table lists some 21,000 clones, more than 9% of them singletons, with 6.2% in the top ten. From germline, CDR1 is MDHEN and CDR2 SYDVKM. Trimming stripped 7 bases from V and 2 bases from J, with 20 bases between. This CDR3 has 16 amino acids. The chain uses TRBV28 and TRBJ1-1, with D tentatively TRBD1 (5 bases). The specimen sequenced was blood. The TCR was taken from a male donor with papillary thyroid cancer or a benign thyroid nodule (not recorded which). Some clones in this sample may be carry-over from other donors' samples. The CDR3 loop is CASIPPPPTGNTEAFF. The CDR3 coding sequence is TGTGCCAGCATTCCCCCCCCCCCCACAGGCAACACTGAAGCTTTCTTT.